This T cell receptor beta chain originates from a study of OX40 agonist ivuxolimab in advanced cancers. Overall study context: An agonistic anti-OX40 (CD134) antibody, ivuxolimab, was used to treat the patients. At 0.01 to 10 mg/kg, ivuxolimab was administered intravenously to patients every 2 weeks. The dose-escalation group included hepatocellular carcinoma, melanoma, renal cell carcinoma and head and neck cancer.

Exclusion applied to patients with autoimmune disease history or systemic immunosuppression. The germline gives CDR1 LNHDA, CDR2 SQIVND (reference sequence). The CDR3 runs to 14 residues. The germline V and J ends were trimmed by 3 bases and 3 bases, with 11 bases remaining between them. Libraries were prepared by immunoSEQ multiplex PCR; TCRdb keeps only in-frame clonotypes and omits some of them. The profile shows around 45,000 clones, roughly 90% of them singletons. J is TRBJ1-2 and V is TRBV19; D may be TRBD1 (6 bases). This sequence originates from an adult with an advanced solid tumor such as melanoma, head and neck, liver or kidney cancer. The sample here was CD4+ or CD8+ T cells sorted from blood, taken in a trial of the OX40 agonist ivuxolimab. The CDR3 protein is CASSMGGHYYGYTF. CDR3 sequence (DNA): TGTGCCAGTAGTATGGGGGGCCACTACTATGGCTACACCTTC.